This TCR beta chain was recovered during a study of read filtering for tumor transcriptome and immune sequencing. At the level of the study: After DNase treatment, RNA was made into whole-transcriptome libraries.

Study outcomes and limitations: IR-seq and RNA-seq agreed better without single-read clonotypes.

This clonotype occurred many times. Its antigen is not known. There are 17 residues in the CDR3. The V end was cut by 0 bases, the J end by 0 bases, with 14 bases between. Germline V gives CDR1 MGHRA, CDR2 YSYEKL. From around 0.4 ug of RNA, a library with molecular barcoded alpha/delta and beta/gamma adaptors was made. MiXCR, applied by TCRdb to the reads, yields one record per CDR3 protein. The data contain over 35,000 distinct CDR3 sequences, 13% of them seen just once; the ten biggest clones take up approximately 30%. The sample consisted of a population of CD138-negative cells sorted from bone marrow. The V and J genes are TRBV4-1 and TRBJ1-1; possible D gene TRBD1, 6 bases. The source of this sequence is a donor at least 40 years old with multiple myeloma. The CDR3 is CASSQDQWTAMNTEAFF. CDR3 coding DNA: TGCGCCAGCAGCCAAGACCAATGGACAGCGATGAACACTGAAGCTTTCTTT.